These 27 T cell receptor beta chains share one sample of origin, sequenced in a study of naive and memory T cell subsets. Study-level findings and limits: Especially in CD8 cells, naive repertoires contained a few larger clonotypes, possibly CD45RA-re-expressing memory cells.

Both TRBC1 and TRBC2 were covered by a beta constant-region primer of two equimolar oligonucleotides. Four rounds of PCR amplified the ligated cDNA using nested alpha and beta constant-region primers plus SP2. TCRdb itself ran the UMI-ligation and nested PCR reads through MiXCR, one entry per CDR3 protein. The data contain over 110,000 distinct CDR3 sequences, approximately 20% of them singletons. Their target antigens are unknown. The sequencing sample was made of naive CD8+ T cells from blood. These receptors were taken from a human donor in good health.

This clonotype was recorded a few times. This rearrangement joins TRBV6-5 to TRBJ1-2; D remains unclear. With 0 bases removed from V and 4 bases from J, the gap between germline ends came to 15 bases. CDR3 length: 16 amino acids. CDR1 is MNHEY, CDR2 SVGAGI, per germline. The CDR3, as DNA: TGTGCCAGCAGTTACTCCGACCTTAACTCCGTCTATGGCTACACCTTC. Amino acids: CASSYSDLNSVYGYTF.

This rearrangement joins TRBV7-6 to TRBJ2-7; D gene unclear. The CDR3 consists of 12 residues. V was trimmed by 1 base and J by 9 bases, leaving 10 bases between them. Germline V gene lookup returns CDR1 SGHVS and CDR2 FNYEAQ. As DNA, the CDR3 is TGTGCCAGCAGCTTAGATGGATTCGTGCAGTACTTC. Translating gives CASSLDGFVQYF.

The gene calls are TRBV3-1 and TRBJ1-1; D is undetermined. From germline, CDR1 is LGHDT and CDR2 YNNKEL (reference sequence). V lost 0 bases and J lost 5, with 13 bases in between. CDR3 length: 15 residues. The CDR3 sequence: CASSQDWLEGTEAFF. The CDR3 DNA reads TGTGCCAGCAGCCAAGATTGGCTCGAAGGGACTGAAGCTTTCTTT.

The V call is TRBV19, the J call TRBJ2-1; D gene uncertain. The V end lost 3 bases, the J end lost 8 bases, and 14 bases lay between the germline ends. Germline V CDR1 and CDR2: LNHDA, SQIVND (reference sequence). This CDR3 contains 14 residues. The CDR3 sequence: CASSIDGPFDEQFF. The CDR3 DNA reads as TGTGCCAGTAGTATTGATGGGCCTTTCGATGAGCAGTTCTTC. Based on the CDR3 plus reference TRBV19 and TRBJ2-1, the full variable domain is DGGITQSPKYLFRKEGQNVTLSCEQNLNHDAMYWYRQDPGQGLRLIYYSQIVNDFQKGDIAEGYSVSREKKESFPLTVTSAQKNPTAFYLCASSIDGPFDEQFFGPGTRLTVL.

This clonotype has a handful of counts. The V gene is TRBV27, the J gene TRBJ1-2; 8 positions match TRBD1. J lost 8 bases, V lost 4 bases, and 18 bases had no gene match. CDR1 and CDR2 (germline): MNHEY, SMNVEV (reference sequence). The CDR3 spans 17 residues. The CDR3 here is CASSSRTGTLITRGYTF. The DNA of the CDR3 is TGTGCCAGCAGTTCAAGGACAGGGACTCTAATAACTAGGGGCTACACCTTC.

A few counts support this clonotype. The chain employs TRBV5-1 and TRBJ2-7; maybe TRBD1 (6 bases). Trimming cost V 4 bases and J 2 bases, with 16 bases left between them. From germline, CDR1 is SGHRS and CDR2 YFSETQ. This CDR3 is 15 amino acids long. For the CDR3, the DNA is TGCGCCAGCAGCAGAACAACAGGGTTTGCCTACGAGCAGTACTTC. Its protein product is CASSRTTGFAYEQYF.

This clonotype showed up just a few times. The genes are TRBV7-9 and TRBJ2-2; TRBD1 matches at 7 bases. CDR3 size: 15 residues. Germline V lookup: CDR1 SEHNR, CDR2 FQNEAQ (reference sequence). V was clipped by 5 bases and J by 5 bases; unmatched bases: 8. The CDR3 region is CASSPGTVRTGELFF. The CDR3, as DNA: TGTGCCAGCAGCCCCGGGACAGTTCGTACCGGGGAGCTGTTTTTT.

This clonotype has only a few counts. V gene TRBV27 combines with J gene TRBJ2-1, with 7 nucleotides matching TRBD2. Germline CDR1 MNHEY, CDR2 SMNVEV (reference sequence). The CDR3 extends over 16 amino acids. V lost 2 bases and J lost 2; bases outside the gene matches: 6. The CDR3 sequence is CASSLVSGIPYNEQFF. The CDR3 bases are TGTGCCAGCAGTTTAGTCAGCGGGATCCCCTACAATGAGCAGTTCTTC.

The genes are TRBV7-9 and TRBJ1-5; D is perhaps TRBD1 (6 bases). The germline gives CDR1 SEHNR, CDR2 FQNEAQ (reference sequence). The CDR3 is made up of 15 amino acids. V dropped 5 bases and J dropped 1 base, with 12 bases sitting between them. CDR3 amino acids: CASSGQGRSNQPQHF. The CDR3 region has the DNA TGTGCCAGCAGCGGTCAGGGGAGAAGCAATCAGCCCCAGCATTTT. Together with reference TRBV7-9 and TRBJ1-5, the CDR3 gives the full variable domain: DTGVSQNPRHKITKRGQNVTFRCDPISEHNRLYWYRQTLGQGPEFLTYFQNEAQLEKSRLLSDRFSAERPKGSFSTLEIQRTEQGDSAMYLCASSGQGRSNQPQHFGDGTRLSIL.

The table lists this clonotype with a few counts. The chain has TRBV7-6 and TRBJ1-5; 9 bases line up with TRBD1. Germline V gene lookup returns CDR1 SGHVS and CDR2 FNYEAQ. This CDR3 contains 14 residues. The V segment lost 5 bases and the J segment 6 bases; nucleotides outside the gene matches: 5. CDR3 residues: CASSPGTGSQPQHF. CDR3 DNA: TGTGCCAGCAGCCCAGGGACAGGGTCTCAGCCCCAGCATTTT.

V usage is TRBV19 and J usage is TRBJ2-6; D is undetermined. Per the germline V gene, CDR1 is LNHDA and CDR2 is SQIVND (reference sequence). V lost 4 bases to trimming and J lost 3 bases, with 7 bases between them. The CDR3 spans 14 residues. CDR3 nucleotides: TGTGCCAGTAGTACCGTCAGTGGGGCCAACGTCCTGACTTTC. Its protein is CASSTVSGANVLTF.

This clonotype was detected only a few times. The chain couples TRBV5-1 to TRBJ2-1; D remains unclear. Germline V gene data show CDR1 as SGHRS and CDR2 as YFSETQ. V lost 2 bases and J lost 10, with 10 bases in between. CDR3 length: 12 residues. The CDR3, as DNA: TGCGCCAGCAGCTTTATAGATGGGGAGCAGTTCTTC. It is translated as CASSFIDGEQFF.

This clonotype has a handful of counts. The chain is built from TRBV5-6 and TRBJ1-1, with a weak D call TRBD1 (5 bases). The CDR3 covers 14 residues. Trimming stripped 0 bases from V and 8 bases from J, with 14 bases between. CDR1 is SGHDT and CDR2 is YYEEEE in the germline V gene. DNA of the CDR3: TGTGCCAGCAGCTTGGCGGGGTTTGGGGCGGAAGCTTTCTTT. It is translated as CASSLAGFGAEAFF.

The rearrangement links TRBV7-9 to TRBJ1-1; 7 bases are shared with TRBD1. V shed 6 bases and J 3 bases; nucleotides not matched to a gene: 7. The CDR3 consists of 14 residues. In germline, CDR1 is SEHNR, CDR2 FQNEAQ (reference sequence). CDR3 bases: TGTGCCAGCAGGACAGGGCAGGGGGACACTGAAGCTTTCTTT. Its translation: CASRTGQGDTEAFF.

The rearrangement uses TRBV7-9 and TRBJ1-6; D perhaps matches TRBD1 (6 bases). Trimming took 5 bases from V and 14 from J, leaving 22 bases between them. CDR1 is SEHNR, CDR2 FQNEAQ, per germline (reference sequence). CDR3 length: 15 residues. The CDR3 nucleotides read TGTGCCAGCAGCCCGTATACAACAGGGAGATCATCCCTCCACTTT. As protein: CASSPYTTGRSSLHF.

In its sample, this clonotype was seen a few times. The chain's CDR3 is CASSQGLQALNYEQYF. In nucleotides, the CDR3 is TGCGCCAGCAGCCAAGGTCTCCAGGCCCTCAACTACGAGCAGTACTTC. The rearrangement links TRBV4-3 to TRBJ2-7; D remains ambiguous. The CDR3 has 16 amino acids. V lost 1 base to trimming and J lost 3 bases, with 16 bases between them. CDR1 LGHNA and CDR2 YSLEER come from the germline V gene.

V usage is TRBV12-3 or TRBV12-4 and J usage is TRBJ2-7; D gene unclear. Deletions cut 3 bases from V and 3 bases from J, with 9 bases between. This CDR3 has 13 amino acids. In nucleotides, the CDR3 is TGTGCCAGCAGTTTTGAGAATCTCTACGAGCAGTACTTC. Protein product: CASSFENLYEQYF.

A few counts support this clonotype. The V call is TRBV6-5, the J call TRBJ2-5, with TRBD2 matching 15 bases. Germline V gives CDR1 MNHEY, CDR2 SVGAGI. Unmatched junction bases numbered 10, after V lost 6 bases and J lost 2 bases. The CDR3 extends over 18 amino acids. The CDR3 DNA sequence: TGTGCCAGCAGCCCCGGGACTAGCGGGAGGATCGAACAAGAGACCCAGTACTTC. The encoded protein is CASSPGTSGRIEQETQYF.

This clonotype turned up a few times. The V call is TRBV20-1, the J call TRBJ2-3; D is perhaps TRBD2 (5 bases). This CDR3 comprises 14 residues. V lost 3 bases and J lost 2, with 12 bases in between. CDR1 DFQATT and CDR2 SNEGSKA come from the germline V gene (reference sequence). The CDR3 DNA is TGCAGTGCTAGCCGAGCGGAAAACACAGATACGCAGTATTTT. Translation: CSASRAENTDTQYF.

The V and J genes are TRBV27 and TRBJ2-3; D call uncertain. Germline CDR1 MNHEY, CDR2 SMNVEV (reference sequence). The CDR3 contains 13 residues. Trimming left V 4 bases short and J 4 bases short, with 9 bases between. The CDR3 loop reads CASSYGTADTQYF. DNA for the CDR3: TGTGCCAGCAGTTACGGCACGGCAGATACGCAGTATTTT.

As DNA, the CDR3 is TGTGCCAGCAGTTTAGAGGGGAGTGGGTATAATTCACCCCTCCACTTT. It encodes CASSLEGSGYNSPLHF. The chain couples TRBV27 to TRBJ1-6, with a possible D match to TRBD1 (5 bases). The CDR3 consists of 16 residues. The germline V gene encodes CDR1 MNHEY and CDR2 SMNVEV (reference sequence). V was shortened by 2 bases and J by 4 bases, with 12 bases between the two germline ends.

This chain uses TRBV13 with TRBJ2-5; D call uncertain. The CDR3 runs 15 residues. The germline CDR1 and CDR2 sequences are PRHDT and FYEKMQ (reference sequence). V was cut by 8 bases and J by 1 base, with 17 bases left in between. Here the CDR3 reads CASSPSTAFQETQYF. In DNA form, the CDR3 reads TGTGCCAGCTCTCCTTCAACAGCGTTCCAAGAGACCCAGTACTTC.

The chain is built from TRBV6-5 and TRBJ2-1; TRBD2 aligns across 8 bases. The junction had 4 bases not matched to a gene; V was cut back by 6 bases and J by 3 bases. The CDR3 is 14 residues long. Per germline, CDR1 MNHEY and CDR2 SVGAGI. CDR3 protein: CASSPTSVYNEQFF. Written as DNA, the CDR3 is TGTGCCAGCAGCCCGACTAGCGTCTACAATGAGCAGTTCTTC.

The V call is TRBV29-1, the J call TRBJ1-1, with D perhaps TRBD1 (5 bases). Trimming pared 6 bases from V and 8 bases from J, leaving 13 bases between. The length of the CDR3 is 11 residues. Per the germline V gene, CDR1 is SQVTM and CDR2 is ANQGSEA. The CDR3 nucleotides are TGCAGCGTAGTAGGACGGGGCGAAGCTTTCTTT. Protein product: CSVVGRGEAFF.

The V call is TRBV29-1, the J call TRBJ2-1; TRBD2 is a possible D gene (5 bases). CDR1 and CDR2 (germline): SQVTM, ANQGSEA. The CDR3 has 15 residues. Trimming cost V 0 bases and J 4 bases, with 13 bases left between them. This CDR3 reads CSVEERDTVYNEQFF. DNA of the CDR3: TGCAGCGTTGAAGAGAGGGATACCGTTTACAATGAGCAGTTCTTC.

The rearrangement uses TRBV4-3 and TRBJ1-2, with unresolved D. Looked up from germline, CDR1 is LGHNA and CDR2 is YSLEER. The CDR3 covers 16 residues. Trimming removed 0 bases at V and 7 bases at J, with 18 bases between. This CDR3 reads CASSQESAPRMGGYTF. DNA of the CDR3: TGCGCCAGCAGCCAAGAATCTGCACCGAGGATGGGTGGCTACACCTTC.

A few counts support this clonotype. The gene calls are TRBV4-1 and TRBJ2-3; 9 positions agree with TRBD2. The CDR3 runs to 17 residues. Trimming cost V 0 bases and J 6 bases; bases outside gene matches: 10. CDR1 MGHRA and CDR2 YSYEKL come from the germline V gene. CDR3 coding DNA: TGCGCCAGCAGCCAAGAGGGTCTAGCGGGACCGCCGGATACGCAGTATTTT. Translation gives CASSQEGLAGPPDTQYF.